Listed below are T cell receptor beta chains from one sample, sequenced in a study of T cells in Graves' hyperthyroidism and ophthalmopathy. TCRdb reprocessed the multiplex PCR reads via MiXCR and lists one record per CDR3 protein. Here the sample spans under 350,000 distinct CDR3 sequences, roughly 18% being singletons. The sequencing input was blood. The receptor set was obtained from a woman between 45 and 65 years old with Graves' hyperthyroidism. Each CDR3 is given with its conserved first and last residue. The order of the fields is clone size, J gene, V gene, D gene, CDR3 DNA, CDR3 protein. D genes are given only for firm matches. The size entry is marked missing in some rows and otherwise reads once, few, many or a size class.

abundance: few; j_gene: TRBJ1-6; v_gene: TRBV7-3; d_gene: -; CDR3nt: TGTGCCAGCAGCTTAACAGGGGCAGGTGATTCACCCCTCCACTTT; CDR3aa: CASSLTGAGDSPLHF
abundance: many; j_gene: TRBJ2-5; v_gene: TRBV7-2; d_gene: -; CDR3nt: TGTGCCAGCAGCCCACCGGGACATCCCGCTCAAGAGACCCAGTACTTC; CDR3aa: CASSPPGHPAQETQYF
abundance: many; j_gene: TRBJ1-2; v_gene: TRBV2; d_gene: TRBD1; CDR3nt: TGTGCCAGCAGGGGGACAGGGGGAGACTATGGCTACACCTTC; CDR3aa: CASRGTGGDYGYTF
abundance: many; j_gene: TRBJ1-1; v_gene: TRBV11-3; d_gene: -; CDR3nt: TGTGCCAGCAGCTTACAACGGGTACGGCACACTGAAGCTTTCTTT; CDR3aa: CASSLQRVRHTEAFF
abundance: few; j_gene: TRBJ2-3; v_gene: TRBV7-9; d_gene: -; CDR3nt: TGTGCCAGCAGCCCCCTAGATACGCAGTATTTT; CDR3aa: CASSPLDTQYF
abundance: many; j_gene: TRBJ2-5; v_gene: TRBV10-2; d_gene: -; CDR3nt: TGCGCCAGCACCCCTGAGCGGTCCCAAGAGACCCAGTACTTC; CDR3aa: CASTPERSQETQYF
abundance: few; j_gene: TRBJ1-2; v_gene: TRBV5-1; d_gene: -; CDR3nt: TGCGCCAGCAGCTTGGTAGCAGAAGGTTCCAGCTACACCTTC; CDR3aa: CASSLVAEGSSYTF
abundance: -; j_gene: TRBJ1-4; v_gene: TRBV9; d_gene: -; CDR3nt: TGTGCCAGCAGCGTAGGTCAGGGTGGAACTAATGAAAAACTGTTTTTT; CDR3aa: CASSVGQGGTNEKLFF
abundance: -; j_gene: TRBJ2-2; v_gene: TRBV30; d_gene: -; CDR3nt: TGTGCCTGGAGTTCTTCAGGGGCCGGGGAGCTGTTTTTT; CDR3aa: CAWSSSGAGELFF
abundance: many; j_gene: TRBJ1-6; v_gene: TRBV6-1; d_gene: TRBD1; CDR3nt: TGTGCCAGCAGCGACAGGGGAACGGCCTATAATTCACCCCTCCACTTT; CDR3aa: CASSDRGTAYNSPLHF
abundance: many; j_gene: TRBJ2-1; v_gene: TRBV27; d_gene: -; CDR3nt: TGTGCCAGCCGTGGACAGAGCCCTACTTACAATGAGCAGTTCTTC; CDR3aa: CASRGQSPTYNEQFF
abundance: -; j_gene: TRBJ2-1; v_gene: TRBV27; d_gene: -; CDR3nt: TGTGCCAGCAGTCTCGGGACACTCCCTGATGAGCAGTTCTTC; CDR3aa: CASSLGTLPDEQFF
abundance: -; j_gene: TRBJ1-1; v_gene: TRBV12-5; d_gene: -; CDR3nt: TGTGCTAGTGGTTTGGTACTTGGGGGCACTGAAGCTTTCTTT; CDR3aa: CASGLVLGGTEAFF
abundance: few; j_gene: TRBJ2-3; v_gene: TRBV13; d_gene: -; CDR3nt: TGTGCCAGCAGCCTCTGGGGGGGGGCGATGCCAGATACGCAGTATTTT; CDR3aa: CASSLWGGAMPDTQYF
abundance: many; j_gene: TRBJ2-7; v_gene: TRBV12-3/TRBV12-4; d_gene: -; CDR3nt: TGTGCCAGCAGTGATTCGGGTAGAGCCGAGCAGTACTTC; CDR3aa: CASSDSGRAEQYF
abundance: once; j_gene: TRBJ2-7; v_gene: TRBV9; d_gene: TRBD2; CDR3nt: TGTGCCAGCAGCCCTCAGGGACTAGCCTACGAGCAGTACTTC; CDR3aa: CASSPQGLAYEQYF
abundance: -; j_gene: TRBJ1-5; v_gene: TRBV6-5; d_gene: -; CDR3nt: TGTGCCAGCAGTTGGGGACCGATTCAGCCCCAGCATTTT; CDR3aa: CASSWGPIQPQHF